This T cell receptor beta chain comes out of a study of OX40 agonist ivuxolimab in advanced cancers. For the study at large: Patients received ivuxolimab, an intravenous treatment, every 2 weeks at 0.01 to 10 mg/kg.

CDR1 is SGHRS, CDR2 YFSETQ, per germline. The CDR3 runs to 14 residues. The junction had 1 base not matched to a gene; V was cut back by 3 bases and J by 4 bases. General study findings and limits: Near-lowest levels of clonal expansion characterized partial responders at 0.1-3.0 mg/kg.

Here immunoSEQ multiplex PCR was the method, and the copy in TCRdb shows in-frame clones only, minus some. Counted here are some 71,000 clones, just over 85% occurring once; the ten biggest clones make up under 3.5%. Concerning this clone itself: What it binds is unknown.

This chain uses TRBV5-1 with TRBJ1-1, with 12 bases lining up with TRBD1. This TCR came from an adult with an advanced solid tumor such as melanoma, head and neck, liver or kidney cancer. The sequencing used CD4+ or CD8+ T cells sorted from blood, collected in a trial of the OX40 agonist ivuxolimab. CDR3 in DNA: TGCGCCAGCAGCTGGGGACAGGGGGCCACTGAAGCTTTCTTT. Its protein product is CASSWGQGATEAFF.